These T cell receptor beta chains were read from a single sample in a study of blood T cell repertoires in COVID-19. Some clones are missing from TCRdb's copy, which holds only in-frame ones; the method was immunoSEQ multiplex PCR. Of roughly 190,000 clones listed, approximately 87% were seen once; the top ten hold approximately 11%. The specimen was peripheral blood. These receptors all stem from an older woman with COVID-19, enrolled during active disease. Each CDR3 is given with its conserved first and last residue.

j_call v_call cdr3_aa
TRBJ2-3 TRBV27 CARMGDRSTDTQYF
TRBJ2-7 TRBV12-2 CASRLSSGSPSYEQYF
TRBJ1-1 TRBV7-2 CASSPADRWTEAFF
TRBJ1-1 TRBV19 CASSKGQGNTEAFF
TRBJ1-5 TRBV5-1 CASSLEPQGGIAAQPQHF
TRBJ1-1 TRBV3-1/TRBV3-2 CASSLLTGGAFF
TRBJ1-4 TRBV6-5 CASSFVGQGREKLFF
TRBJ1-1 TRBV29-1 CSVDQQGSEAFF
TRBJ2-7 TRBV5-1 CASSLWTSGRASQIYEQYF
TRBJ2-5 TRBV28 CASSGIQPRRQETQYF
TRBJ2-3 TRBV4-1 CASSQVPTGVDTQYF
TRBJ2-7 TRBV10-3 CAINPSGTAYEQYF
TRBJ1-1 TRBV5-5 CASRFPGANTEAFF
TRBJ1-3 TRBV6-6 CASSYDRGVSGNTIYF
TRBJ1-4 TRBV6-5 CASSRDRTNEKLFF
TRBJ1-2 TRBV10-2 CASTGNRRYGYTF
TRBJ2-2 TRBV9 CASSVVPAANTGELFF
TRBJ2-7 TRBV6-2/TRBV6-3 CASSYPLGGADSSYEQYF
TRBJ1-3 TRBV2 CASSEALRTGNTIYF
TRBJ2-5 TRBV5-8 CASNLYRDRRNLQETQYF
TRBJ2-7 TRBV19 CASSIGQGTYEQYF
TRBJ1-5 TRBV4-2 CASSQGGQPNQPQHF
TRBJ2-7 TRBV9 CASSAPGGVHEQYF
TRBJ1-6 TRBV19 CASRPSRGRENNSPLHF
TRBJ1-5 TRBV6-6 CASSRGTEVNQPQHF
TRBJ2-1 TRBV5-1 CASSFLTGTSGSSYNEQFF
TRBJ2-3 TRBV10-3 CAISETPLAASTDTQYF
TRBJ1-4 TRBV5-1 CASSLEQGRFNEKLFF
TRBJ2-3 TRBV30 CAWIGGQKGTDTQYF
TRBJ2-1 TRBV4-2 CASSQPLAGGYNEQFF
TRBJ2-1 TRBV9 CASSVLGTSGRYNEQFF
TRBJ2-7 TRBV24-1 CATSDRRSGEQYF
TRBJ1-6 TRBV5-4 CASSLATGPNSPLHF
TRBJ2-6 TRBV11-2 CASSLSGGNSGANVLTF
TRBJ2-5 TRBV5-6 CASSSSWGGGETQYF
TRBJ2-7 TRBV7-2 CASSLHSGQGVFEQYF
TRBJ2-7 TRBV29-1 CSVDGGGRAYEQYF
TRBJ1-4 TRBV3-1/TRBV3-2 CASSLRRGSSEKLFF
TRBJ2-5 TRBV11-3 CASSFTQGAQYF
TRBJ2-7 TRBV7-7 CASSPYRGSRYEQYF
TRBJ2-1 TRBV11-2 CASSSPRDRSYNEQFF
TRBJ2-7 TRBV29-1 CSVEEGGTDYYEQYF
TRBJ2-5 TRBV29-1 CSVGSQGGRGSGRGGETQYF
TRBJ2-2 TRBV4-1 CASSQVPTSGSPGELFF
TRBJ1-1 TRBV3-1/TRBV3-2 CASSQETGRNTEAFF
TRBJ2-2 TRBV9 CASSPDRGRSGELFF
TRBJ2-7 TRBV6-5 CASTRTGGYEQYF
TRBJ1-2 TRBV30 CAWQGQLNYGYTF
TRBJ1-5 TRBV27 CASSPWDYNQPQHF
TRBJ2-7 TRBV9 CASSVDSSGYEQYF
TRBJ1-1 TRBV6-5 CASSYETQGYSEAFF
TRBJ2-2 TRBV2 CASSAPFERANTGELFF
TRBJ2-7 TRBV28 CASSETEAEVEQYF
TRBJ2-3 TRBV3-1/TRBV3-2 CASSARRTTDTQYF
TRBJ2-1 TRBV5-4 CASRSRAGVRNEQFF
TRBJ1-1 TRBV11-2 CASSLGVGTEAFF
TRBJ1-5 TRBV6-5 CASSTGTGNQPQHF
TRBJ1-4 TRBV28 CASSLNSGIGANEKLFF
TRBJ1-5 TRBV9 CASSARDISNQPQHF
TRBJ2-3 TRBV24-1 CATSDFRSTDTQYF